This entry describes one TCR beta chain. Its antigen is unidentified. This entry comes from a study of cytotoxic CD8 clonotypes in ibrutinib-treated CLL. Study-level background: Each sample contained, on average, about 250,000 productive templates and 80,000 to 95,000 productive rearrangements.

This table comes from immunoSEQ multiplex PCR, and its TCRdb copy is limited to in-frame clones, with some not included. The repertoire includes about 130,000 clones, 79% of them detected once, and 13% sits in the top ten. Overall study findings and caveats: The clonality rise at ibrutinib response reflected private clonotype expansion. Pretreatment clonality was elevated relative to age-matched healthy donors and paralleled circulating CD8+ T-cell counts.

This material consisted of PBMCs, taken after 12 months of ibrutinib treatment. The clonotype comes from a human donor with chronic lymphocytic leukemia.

Here the CDR3 DNA reads TGTGCCAGCAGCTTAGGGCCGGTGGGATACAATGAGCAGTTCTTC. Amino acids: CASSLGPVGYNEQFF. V usage is TRBV11-3 and J usage is TRBJ2-1; D ambiguous. Germline CDR1 is SGHNT and CDR2 is YENEEA. Trimming removed 1 base from V and 4 bases from J, with 11 bases in between. The CDR3 covers 15 residues.